Given below is one T cell receptor (beta chain) in context. Its antigen specificity is not known. No quality values exist for individual bases; no much larger clone is one base distant. These data belong to a study of vaccination effects on CD4 cells after COVID-19 (dated by TCRdb to about 2022). Background on the whole study: Across the study, the median time from the second dose to post-vaccine sampling was 72 days (range 14 to 241). SARS-CoV-2 spike-specific CD4+ TCR repertoires from before and after mRNA vaccination were compared in COVID-19 convalescent patients and in infection-naive vaccine recipients. The full study included roughly 10 COVID-19 convalescent patients and a handful of SARS-CoV-2-naive healthy vaccine recipients. Cultures from other donors in the study were sequenced with the Oncomine TCR Beta short-read assay on an Illumina iSeq 100.

The CDR3 has 14 amino acids, counting the end cysteine and phenylalanine. The kept DNA is CDR3 alone, 42 bases in frame from the first base. V drops 3 bases and J drops 9 bases, leaving 13 bases in between. In the germline V gene, CDR1 corresponds to SGDLS and CDR2 to YYNGEE. Library construction relied on the immunoSEQ multiplex PCR assay. DNA from the cultured, isolated CD4+ T cells was subjected to TCR beta CDR3 sequencing. The authors' pipeline ran thus. Non-productive TCR sequences were removed, reads were trimmed to the CDR3 region, and CDR3s of at least 7 amino acids were retained. The MANAFEST web app was used to pick out antigen-specific clonotypes by comparing their expansion in peptide wells with that in reference cultures. Positive clones required FDR<0.05 expansion versus reference and all other wells, odds ratio above 5, and frequency above 0.1% in two replicate wells. A clonotype was called cross-reactive if it was significantly expanded both in SARS-CoV-2 spike wells and in at least one common cold coronavirus spike condition. CDR3 similarity was assessed by Levenshtein distance using the stringdist R package, and unrooted trees were constructed with ape in R 3.6.1. TCRdb retrieved this table from immuneACCESS and kept in-frame rearrangements only. Not all clones are present; in checked studies, unresolved V genes account for under half, and no reason is known for the remainder. The DNA was the basis for D and trimming; V, J and clone size are from that table. Across this sample there are approximately 31,000 clones, with 65% to 75% seen only once. 9.5% to 15% of the sample is held by the ten biggest clonotypes.

Paper-wide results and their limitations: In healthy vaccine recipients, vaccine-induced clones were almost all SARS-CoV-2 mono-reactive, with only 1 of 255 being cross-reactive with common cold coronaviruses. The study was limited by a small number of convalescent patients, and early post-infection timepoints were lacking. Clones induced by infection and clones induced by vaccination both contracted markedly at late timepoints after vaccination, which fits with T cell responses waning over time.

To identify antigen-specific CD4+ T cell clonotypes by their expansion, the ViraFEST assay first stimulated PBMC with viral peptide pools and then applied TCR sequencing. After less than 13 days of culture, CD4+ T cells were isolated with the EasySep CD4+ T cell isolation kit. Each participant received two doses of an mRNA SARS-CoV-2 vaccine, either BNT162b2 or mRNA-1273. Negative nucleocapsid antibody results before and after vaccination confirmed that the healthy vaccine recipients had no prior SARS-CoV-2 infection. Each well held under 2.5 million PBMC cultured in IMDM containing around 5% human AB serum, roughly 9.9 IU/ml IL-2 and gentamicin, along with around 9.4 ug/ml peptides. On days 3 and 7, half of the culture medium was replaced with fresh IL-2-containing medium. Unless noted otherwise, every peptide stimulation condition was cultured in triplicate wells. Using Ficoll-Paque Plus gradient centrifugation, PBMC were separated from whole blood and then either used fresh or cryopreserved at -140C. The spike proteins of SARS-CoV-2 and of the common cold coronaviruses HCoV-NL63, HCoV-OC43 and HCoV-229E were spanned by overlapping peptide pools. Genomic DNA was extracted from cultured CD4+ T cells with the QIAamp micro DNA kit.

Sequencing was performed on CD4+ T cells from PBMCs cultured with HCoV-229E spike peptides, taken after COVID-19 vaccination. The sample's cell subset or site label, decoded: HCoV-229E spike overlapping peptide pool stimulation. Recombination linked TRBV9 to TRBJ1-6; the D gene cannot be resolved reliably. This receptor was taken from a human donor who received a COVID-19 vaccine. The CDR3 corresponds to CASSAAYNRSPLHF. The nucleotide sequence is TGTGCCAGCAGCGCCGCATATAATCGTTCACCCCTCCACTTT.